The source of this T cell receptor (beta chain) is a study of control samples from healthy donors and cancer patients. Clones were sequenced by immunoSEQ multiplex PCR, and TCRdb holds only the in-frame ones, with some missing. The sample records around 130,000 clones, nearly 90% being singletons. The CDR3 loop spans 15 amino acids. J gave up 4 bases and V 5 bases, and 9 bases lay outside the gene matches. Per the germline V gene, CDR1 is SGHTA and CDR2 is FQGTGA. The V gene is TRBV7-3, the J gene TRBJ2-3, with 7 nucleotides matching TRBD1. Material for sequencing was blood. The clonotype originates from a man aged 50 to 59 in good health. CDR3 loop: CASSPTGPNADTQYF. The CDR3 region has the DNA TGTGCCAGCAGCCCGACAGGGCCGAACGCAGATACGCAGTATTTT.